The clone carrying this T cell receptor (beta chain) was seen more than once but under ten times. As yet, its antigen is unknown. Sorting produced populations that all topped 98% purity. The data stem from a study of beta chain features in type 1 diabetes. The entirety of the isolated RNA underwent reverse transcription, so expressed TCRB transcripts were sequenced. Sequenced by immunoSEQ multiplex PCR; TCRdb stores in-frame clones only, minus some. Among over 200,000 clones, roughly 11% were seen once, and the ten largest hold around 0.018%. Study findings and constraints: In every one of the four CD4+ subsets, TCRB CDR3s were moderately but significantly shorter in Type 1 diabetes patients.

V shed 0 bases and J shed 5 bases, with 8 bases lying between them. This CDR3 has 14 residues. The germline gives CDR1 ENHRY, CDR2 SYGVKD. The clonotype comes from a young man with type 1 diabetes. Sequencing was performed on naive CD4+ T cells from blood. This chain connects TRBV10-3 to TRBJ1-5; the D is unclear. The CDR3 region has the DNA TGTGCCATCAGTGAGTCGCCAGGCCATCAGCCCCAGCATTTT. Translated, it gives CAISESPGHQPQHF.